The clone carrying this T cell receptor beta chain was recorded many times. The CDR3 is made up of 14 amino acids. V was cut by 1 base and J by 6 bases, with 13 bases left in between. The germline V gene encodes CDR1 SGHNT and CDR2 YENEEA. The assay was immunoSEQ multiplex PCR, and TCRdb's table has in-frame clones only and misses some. Here the sample spans 2,100 or so clones, approximately 17% being singletons. The record originates from a study of sequential checkpoint blockade in melanoma. Regarding treatment: randomized to nivolumab then ipilimumab (arm A) or the reverse (arm B). Patients had received no earlier DNA-damaging chemotherapy.

The genes are TRBV11-3 and TRBJ2-7; a weak D match, TRBD1 (5 bases). The sequencing here drew on tumor tissue (inferred from file names), taken from a patient given nivolumab and ipilimumab in sequence. The receptor's source is a human donor with melanoma. DNA of the CDR3: TGTGCCAGCAGCTTAGTAGCACAGGTCGCCGAGCAGTACTTC. Translating gives CASSLVAQVAEQYF.